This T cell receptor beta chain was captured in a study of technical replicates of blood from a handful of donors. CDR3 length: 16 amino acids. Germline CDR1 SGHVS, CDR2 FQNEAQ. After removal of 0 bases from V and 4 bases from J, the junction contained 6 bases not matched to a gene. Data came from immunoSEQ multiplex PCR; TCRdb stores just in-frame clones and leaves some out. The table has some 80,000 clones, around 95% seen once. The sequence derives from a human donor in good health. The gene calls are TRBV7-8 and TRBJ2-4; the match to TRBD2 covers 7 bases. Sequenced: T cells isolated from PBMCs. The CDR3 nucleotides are TGTGCCAGCAGCTTAGCTCCGGGACTAACTAAAAACATTCAGTACTTC. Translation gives CASSLAPGLTKNIQYF.